Listed below are T cell receptor beta chains from one sample, sequenced in a study of blood T cells in healthy people across ages. TCRdb called the 5' RACE reads again in MiXCR, with one record for every CDR3 protein. The data contain about 1,500,000 distinct CDR3 sequences, around 42% of them singletons. What was sequenced was blood. Receptors originate from a young woman in good health. Both conserved end residues are part of each CDR3. The D gene is left open where the match is weak. Expanded clones are given a class, and other clones once, few, many or no size at all.

D | J | V | size | CDR3 | DNA
TRBD1 | TRBJ1-5 | TRBV10-3 | few | CATESSGGIQPQHF | TGTGCCACCGAATCTTCAGGGGGCATTCAGCCCCAGCATTTT
TRBD2 | TRBJ2-5 | TRBV29-1 | few | CSVGLAGGREQYF | TGCAGCGTCGGACTAGCGGGGGGGCGTGAGCAGTACTTC
TRBD1 | TRBJ2-7 | TRBV20-1 | . | CSALGSTQGAINEQYF | TGCAGTGCCCTTGGGTCCACACAGGGGGCGATCAACGAGCAGTACTTC
. | TRBJ2-2 | TRBV20-1 | . | CSAPALNTGELFF | TGCAGTGCCCCCGCACTGAACACCGGGGAGCTGTTTTTT
TRBD2 | TRBJ2-1 | TRBV4-1 | few | CASSTRLAGGYNEQFF | TGCGCCAGCAGCACACGCCTAGCGGGGGGGTACAATGAGCAGTTCTTC
. | TRBJ2-1 | TRBV20-1 | . | CSAIRGTHHNEQFF | TGCAGTGCTATTCGAGGGACACATCACAATGAGCAGTTCTTC
TRBD1 | TRBJ2-5 | TRBV7-6 | few | CASSWDSRLETQYF | TGTGCCAGCAGCTGGGACAGTCGTTTGGAGACCCAGTACTTC
. | TRBJ1-5 | TRBV15 | . | CATSPSHRNQPQHF | TGTGCCACCAGCCCCTCCCATCGAAATCAGCCCCAGCATTTT
TRBD1 | TRBJ1-5 | TRBV4-2 | . | CASSPDRGLGINQPQHF | TGTGCCAGCAGCCCTGACAGGGGTCTGGGGATCAATCAGCCCCAGCATTTT
TRBD1 | TRBJ1-5 | TRBV2 | . | CASRDRVGNQPQHF | TGTGCCAGCCGGGACAGGGTGGGCAATCAGCCCCAGCATTTT
. | TRBJ1-2 | TRBV12-3/TRBV12-4 | . | CASAYQGSNYGYTF | TGTGCCAGCGCCTATCAGGGGTCTAACTATGGCTACACCTTC
. | TRBJ2-7 | TRBV14 | once | CASSQDRQAQYF | TGTGCCAGCAGCCAAGACAGGCAGGCGCAGTACTTC
. | TRBJ1-1 | TRBV6-6 | . | CASSYSSDRGTEAFF | TGTGCCAGCAGTTACTCCAGTGATCGAGGGACTGAAGCTTTCTTT
. | TRBJ2-2 | TRBV7-9 | . | CASSLYPPTLPNTGELFF | TGTGCCAGCAGCTTATATCCCCCGACATTACCGAACACCGGGGAGCTGTTTTTT
. | TRBJ1-2 | TRBV21-1 | few | CASSKSGTGLYGYTF | TGTGCCAGCAGCAAATCCGGGACAGGGCTCTATGGCTACACCTTC
TRBD1 | TRBJ2-7 | TRBV20-1 | . | CSARDSQGVDYEQYF | TGCAGTGCTAGAGATAGCCAGGGGGTTGACTACGAGCAGTACTTC
. | TRBJ1-2 | TRBV20-1 | . | CSAVGYGYTF | TGCAGTGCCGTGGGTTATGGCTACACCTTC
TRBD1 | TRBJ2-7 | TRBV7-9 | . | CASNRGQGAYEQYF | TGTGCCAGCAACCGGGGACAGGGGGCTTACGAGCAGTACTTC
. | TRBJ2-3 | TRBV7-6 | . | CASSLARLARGITDTQYF | TGTGCCAGCAGCTTAGCGAGACTAGCAAGGGGGATTACAGATACGCAGTATTTT
. | TRBJ2-5 | TRBV5-1 | . | CASSEGSGPQETQYF | TGCGCCAGCAGCGAGGGGAGCGGACCTCAAGAGACCCAGTACTTC
TRBD1 | TRBJ1-1 | TRBV5-1 | . | CASSTGQGALVTEAFF | TGCGCCAGCAGCACGGGACAGGGGGCGTTGGTAACTGAAGCTTTCTTT
. | TRBJ2-5 | TRBV6-6 | few | CASGPAGIQETQYF | TGTGCCAGCGGACCCGCGGGGATACAAGAGACCCAGTACTTC
. | TRBJ2-4 | TRBV10-1 | many | CASSDGASKNIQYF | TGCGCCAGCAGCGACGGTGCGTCCAAAAACATTCAGTACTTC
. | TRBJ2-3 | TRBV20-1 | . | CSARPWGSTDTQYF | TGCAGTGCTAGACCGTGGGGGAGCACAGATACGCAGTATTTT
. | TRBJ1-2 | TRBV7-9 | few | CASSSDTRGYGYTF | TGTGCCAGCAGCTCAGATACTCGGGGCTATGGCTACACCTTC
TRBD2 | TRBJ2-2 | TRBV20-1 | few | CSAREPKAGTSGGASTGELFF | TGCAGTGCTAGAGAACCGAAGGCCGGGACTAGCGGGGGGGCCAGCACCGGGGAGCTGTTTTTT
TRBD1 | TRBJ2-7 | TRBV10-3 | few | CAISEYVRTGGPYEQYF | TGTGCCATCAGTGAGTACGTTAGGACAGGGGGTCCCTACGAGCAGTACTTC
. | TRBJ2-7 | TRBV29-1 | few | CSVEDSGLGYEQYF | TGCAGCGTTGAAGACTCAGGGCTCGGCTACGAGCAGTACTTC
. | TRBJ1-4 | TRBV7-9 | few | CASSLAWAAEEEKLFF | TGTGCCAGCAGCTTAGCCTGGGCAGCCGAGGAAGAAAAACTGTTTTTT
. | TRBJ2-2 | TRBV20-1 | . | CSVQDGGRVTGELFF | TGCAGTGTCCAGGACGGGGGGCGCGTCACCGGGGAGCTGTTTTTT
TRBD2 | TRBJ2-7 | TRBV6-2/TRBV6-3 | . | CASRRAGGAYEQYF | TGTGCCAGCAGGCGAGCGGGGGGAGCGTACGAGCAGTACTTC
. | TRBJ2-7 | TRBV15 | . | CATSRGGSKSYEQYF | TGTGCCACCAGCAGAGGTGGAAGCAAATCCTACGAGCAGTACTTC
TRBD1 | TRBJ2-1 | TRBV7-8 | . | CASSHDAPYRGHLGDEQFF | TGTGCCAGCAGCCACGACGCCCCATACAGGGGGCACCTCGGGGATGAGCAGTTCTTC
. | TRBJ1-3 | TRBV28 | . | CASSFEGGSGNTIYF | TGTGCCAGCAGTTTTGAGGGGGGATCTGGAAACACCATATATTTT
. | TRBJ1-5 | TRBV10-3 | few | CAISSGVSNQPQHF | TGTGCCATCAGTTCAGGGGTTAGCAATCAGCCCCAGCATTTT
. | TRBJ2-7 | TRBV5-1 | . | CASNLAEGTTDYEQYF | TGCGCCAGCAACTTGGCCGAGGGGACGACAGATTACGAGCAGTACTTC
. | TRBJ2-3 | TRBV6-1 | . | CAHRGLATDTQYF | TGTGCCCATCGGGGGCTAGCCACAGATACGCAGTATTTT
. | TRBJ1-5 | TRBV10-3 | few | CAISGRAGEPQHF | TGTGCCATCAGTGGGAGGGCTGGGGAGCCCCAGCATTTT
TRBD2 | TRBJ2-1 | TRBV10-3 | . | CAISPGLAGDGQFF | TGTGCCATCAGTCCGGGACTAGCGGGCGATGGGCAGTTCTTC
TRBD2 | TRBJ2-1 | TRBV7-2 | . | CASSSFLAGGLNEQFF | TGTGCCAGCAGCTCGTTTCTAGCGGGAGGGCTGAATGAGCAGTTCTTC
TRBD1 | TRBJ1-2 | TRBV5-6 | . | CASSLGYHGTGNPAIGYTF | TGTGCCAGCAGCTTGGGATACCACGGGACAGGGAATCCCGCGATTGGCTACACCTTC
TRBD1 | TRBJ2-1 | TRBV5-6 | . | CASLQGLAHNEQFF | TGTGCCAGCCTACAGGGGCTGGCCCACAATGAGCAGTTCTTC
. | TRBJ2-2 | TRBV11-1 | . | CASSLGRDGGLTTGELFF | TGTGCCAGCAGCTTAGGGCGTGACGGGGGACTCACCACCGGGGAGCTGTTTTTT
. | TRBJ2-5 | TRBV30 | . | CAWSVWDNQQYF | TGTGCCTGGAGTGTATGGGACAACCAGCAGTACTTC
. | TRBJ2-2 | TRBV27 | . | CASSPGLAHTGELFF | TGTGCCAGCAGTCCCGGACTCGCCCACACCGGGGAGCTGTTTTTT
. | TRBJ2-7 | TRBV7-9 | . | CASSLGEPCEQYF | TGTGCCAGCAGCTTAGGGGAACCCTGCGAGCAGTACTTC
TRBD1 | TRBJ1-4 | TRBV9 | once | CASSAGGGLGEKLFF | TGTGCCAGCAGCGCAGGGGGGGGATTGGGTGAAAAACTGTTTTTT
. | TRBJ2-7 | TRBV4-1 | few | CASSQERVTVFYEQYF | TGCGCCAGCAGCCAAGAACGCGTCACTGTCTTCTACGAGCAGTACTTC
. | TRBJ2-3 | TRBV7-2 | . | CASSSYSSTRTDTQYF | TGTGCCAGCAGCTCATACTCCTCGACGCGCACAGATACGCAGTATTTT
TRBD2 | TRBJ2-1 | TRBV5-1 | few | CASSTGTSSDYNEQFF | TGCGCCAGCAGCACGGGGACTAGCTCAGACTACAATGAGCAGTTCTTC
. | TRBJ2-6 | TRBV6-6 | few | CASSQTVGANVLTF | TGTGCCAGCAGTCAGACTGTTGGGGCCAACGTCCTGACTTTC
. | TRBJ2-3 | TRBV7-2 | few | CASSLSTGSDTQYF | TGTGCCAGCAGCTTGTCAACAGGGTCAGATACGCAGTATTTT
. | TRBJ1-1 | TRBV7-7 | . | CASSLAWLYTEAFF | TGTGCTAGCAGCTTAGCGTGGCTTTACACTGAAGCTTTCTTT
. | TRBJ2-6 | TRBV5-1 | . | CASTGAGASSGANVLPF | TGCGCCAGCACCGGGGCGGGGGCTAGCTCTGGGGCCAACGTCCTGCCTTTC
. | TRBJ2-3 | TRBV12-3/TRBV12-4 | . | CASSGSLTGPADTLYF | TGTGCCAGCAGTGGATCCCTGACGGGCCCCGCAGATACGCTGTATTTT